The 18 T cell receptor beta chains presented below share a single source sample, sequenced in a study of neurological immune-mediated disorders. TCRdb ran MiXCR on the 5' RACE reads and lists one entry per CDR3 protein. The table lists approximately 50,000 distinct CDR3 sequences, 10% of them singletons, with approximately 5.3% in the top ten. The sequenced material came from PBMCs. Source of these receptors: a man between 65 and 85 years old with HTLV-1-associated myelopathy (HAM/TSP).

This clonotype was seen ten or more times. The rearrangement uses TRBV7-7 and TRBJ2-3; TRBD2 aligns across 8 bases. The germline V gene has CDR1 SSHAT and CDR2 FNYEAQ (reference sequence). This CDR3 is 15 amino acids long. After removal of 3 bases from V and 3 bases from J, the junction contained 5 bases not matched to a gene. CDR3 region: CASSLAGGATDTQYF. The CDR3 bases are TGTGCCAGCAGCTTGGCGGGGGGCGCGACAGATACGCAGTATTTT. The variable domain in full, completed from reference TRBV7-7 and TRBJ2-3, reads GAGVSQSPRYKVTKRGQDVTLRCDPISSHATLYWYQQALGQGPEFLTYFNYEAQPDKSGLPSDRFSAERPEGSISTLTIQRTEQRDSAMYRCASSLAGGATDTQYFGPGTRLTVL.

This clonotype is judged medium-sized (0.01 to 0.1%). DNA of the CDR3: TGCGCCAGCAGCCGCGAGAGGACAGGTTATTCCTACAATGAGCAGTTCTTC. Its protein product is CASSRERTGYSYNEQFF. V usage is TRBV4-3 and J usage is TRBJ2-1, with TRBD1 identical over 7 bases. With 4 bases clipped from V and 1 base from J, the junction kept 10 bases outside the gene matches. The CDR3 has 17 residues. Germline V gene sequence: CDR1 LGHNA, CDR2 YSLEER.

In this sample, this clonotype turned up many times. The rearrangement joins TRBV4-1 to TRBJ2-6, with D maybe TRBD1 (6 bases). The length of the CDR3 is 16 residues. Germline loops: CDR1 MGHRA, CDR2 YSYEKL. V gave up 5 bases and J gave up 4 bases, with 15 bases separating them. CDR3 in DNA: TGCGCCAGCAGCATACAAACAGGGACGGGGGCCAACGTCCTGACTTTC. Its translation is CASSIQTGTGANVLTF.

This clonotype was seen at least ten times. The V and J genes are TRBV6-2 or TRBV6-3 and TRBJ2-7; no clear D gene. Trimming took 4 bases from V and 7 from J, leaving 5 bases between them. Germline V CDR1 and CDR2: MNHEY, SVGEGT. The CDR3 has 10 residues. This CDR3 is CASSWPEQYF. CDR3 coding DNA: TGTGCCAGCAGTTGGCCGGAGCAGTACTTC.

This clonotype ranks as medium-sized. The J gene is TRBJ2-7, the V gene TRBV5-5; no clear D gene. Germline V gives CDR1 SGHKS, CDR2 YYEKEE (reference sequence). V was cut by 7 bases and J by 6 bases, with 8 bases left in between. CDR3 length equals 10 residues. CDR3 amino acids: CASGPLEQYF. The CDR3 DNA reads TGTGCCAGCGGCCCCCTCGAGCAGTACTTC.

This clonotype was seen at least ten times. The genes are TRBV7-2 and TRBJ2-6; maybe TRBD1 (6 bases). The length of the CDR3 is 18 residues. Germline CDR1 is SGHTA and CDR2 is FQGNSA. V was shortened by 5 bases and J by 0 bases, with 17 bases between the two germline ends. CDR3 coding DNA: TGTGCCAGCAGCCGCCGGACAGCTCCTCTCTCTGGGGCCAACGTCCTGACTTTC. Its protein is CASSRRTAPLSGANVLTF.

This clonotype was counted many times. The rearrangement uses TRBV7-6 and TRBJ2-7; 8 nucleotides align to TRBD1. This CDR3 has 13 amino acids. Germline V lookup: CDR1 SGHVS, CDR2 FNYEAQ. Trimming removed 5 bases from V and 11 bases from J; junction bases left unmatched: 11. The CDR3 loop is CASSLGPGQAEYF. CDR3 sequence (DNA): TGTGCCAGCAGCCTGGGGCCGGGACAGGCGGAGTACTTC.

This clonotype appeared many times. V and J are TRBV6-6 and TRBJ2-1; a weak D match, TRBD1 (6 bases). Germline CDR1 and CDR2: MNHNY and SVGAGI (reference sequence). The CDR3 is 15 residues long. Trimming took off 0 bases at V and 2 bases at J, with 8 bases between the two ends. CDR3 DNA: TGTGCCAGCAGTTACTCGGGGACACCCTACAATGAGCAGTTCTTC. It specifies CASSYSGTPYNEQFF.

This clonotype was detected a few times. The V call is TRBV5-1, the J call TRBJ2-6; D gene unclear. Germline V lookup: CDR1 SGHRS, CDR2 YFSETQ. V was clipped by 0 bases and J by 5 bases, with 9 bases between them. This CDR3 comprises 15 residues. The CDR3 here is CASSLGQGRANVLTF. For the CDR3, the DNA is TGCGCCAGCAGCTTGGGGCAAGGTAGGGCCAACGTCCTGACTTTC.

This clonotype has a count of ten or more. The chain's CDR3 is CASSFLVGLAGGPGNEQFF. CDR3 bases: TGTGCCAGCAGTTTCTTGGTCGGACTAGCGGGAGGGCCCGGCAATGAGCAGTTCTTC. V usage is TRBV27 and J usage is TRBJ2-1; 15 bases match TRBD2. After removal of 3 bases from V and 6 bases from J, the junction contained 12 bases not matched to a gene. This CDR3 region has 19 residues. Germline values: CDR1 MNHEY, CDR2 SMNVEV (reference sequence).

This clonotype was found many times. This CDR3 is CASSLGPDTRGNTIYF. The CDR3 DNA reads as TGCGCCAGCAGCTTGGGGCCCGACACTAGGGGAAACACCATATATTTT. The V call is TRBV5-1, the J call TRBJ1-3; D gene ambiguous. CDR1 and CDR2 (germline): SGHRS, YFSETQ. Trimming stripped 0 bases from V and 4 bases from J, with 14 bases between. CDR3 size: 16 residues. The variable domain in full, with the rest retrieved from reference TRBV5-1 and TRBJ1-3, is KAGVTQTPRYLIKTRGQQVTLSCSPISGHRSVSWYQQTPGQGLQFLFEYFSETQRNKGNFPGRFSGRQFSNSRSEMNVSTLELGDSALYLCASSLGPDTRGNTIYFGEGSWLTVV.

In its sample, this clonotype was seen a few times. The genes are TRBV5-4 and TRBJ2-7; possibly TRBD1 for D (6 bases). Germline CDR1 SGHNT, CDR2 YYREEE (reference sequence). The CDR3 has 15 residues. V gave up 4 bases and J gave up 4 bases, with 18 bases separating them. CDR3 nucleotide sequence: TGTGCCAGCAGCATTATTACCGGACAGTCTTACGAGCAGTACTTC. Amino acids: CASSIITGQSYEQYF.

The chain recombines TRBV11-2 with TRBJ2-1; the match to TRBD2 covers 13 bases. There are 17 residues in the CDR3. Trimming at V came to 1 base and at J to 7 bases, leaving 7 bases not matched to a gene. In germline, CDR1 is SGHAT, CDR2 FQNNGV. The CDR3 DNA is TGTGCCAGCAGCTTAGGGGCTGGACTAGCGGGAGTGAATGAGCAGTTCTTC. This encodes CASSLGAGLAGVNEQFF. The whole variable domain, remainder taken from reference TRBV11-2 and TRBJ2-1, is EAGVAQSPRYKIIEKRQSVAFWCNPISGHATLYWYQQILGQGPKLLIQFQNNGVVDDSQLPKDRFSAERLKGVDSTLKIQPAKLEDSAVYLCASSLGAGLAGVNEQFFGPGTRLTVL.

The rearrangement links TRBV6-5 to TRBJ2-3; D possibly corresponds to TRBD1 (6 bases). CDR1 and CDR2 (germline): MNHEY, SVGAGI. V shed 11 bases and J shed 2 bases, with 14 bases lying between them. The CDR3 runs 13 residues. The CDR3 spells CASRRQATDTQYF. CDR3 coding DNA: TGTGCCTCCAGGAGACAGGCCACAGATACGCAGTATTTT.

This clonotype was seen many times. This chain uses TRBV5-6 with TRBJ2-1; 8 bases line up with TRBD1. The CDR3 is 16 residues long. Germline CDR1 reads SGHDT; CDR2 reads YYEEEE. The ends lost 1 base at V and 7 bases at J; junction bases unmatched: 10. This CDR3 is CASSLMGGQVINEQFF. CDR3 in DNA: TGTGCCAGCAGCTTGATGGGGGGACAGGTTATTAATGAGCAGTTCTTC.

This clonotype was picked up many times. CDR3 nucleotide sequence: TGTGCCAGCAGCTTTAGCGGGAGGCCCGATACGCAGTATTTT. Translated: CASSFSGRPDTQYF. This sequence joins TRBV7-2 and TRBJ2-3; TRBD2 matches 10 bases. CDR3 length equals 14 residues. Germline trimming cut 3 bases from V and 6 bases from J; bases unmatched to any gene: 3. Germline assignment: CDR1 SGHTA and CDR2 FQGNSA.

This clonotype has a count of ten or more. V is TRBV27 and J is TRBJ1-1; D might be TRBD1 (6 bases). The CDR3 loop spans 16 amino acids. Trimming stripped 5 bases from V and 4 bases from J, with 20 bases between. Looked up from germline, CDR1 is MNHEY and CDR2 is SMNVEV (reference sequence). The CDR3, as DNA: TGTGCCAGCAGTAAAAGATTCGGGGGGCAGGCCACTGAAGCTTTCTTT. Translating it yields CASSKRFGGQATEAFF.

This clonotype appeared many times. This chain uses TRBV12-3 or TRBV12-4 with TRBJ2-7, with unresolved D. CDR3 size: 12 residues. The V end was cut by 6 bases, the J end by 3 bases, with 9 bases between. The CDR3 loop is CASSSGLYEQYF. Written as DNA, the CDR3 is TGTGCCAGCAGCTCGGGCCTCTACGAGCAGTACTTC.